This TCR beta chain was sequenced during a study of T cell repertoires and leukemia-associated antigens. Study summary: Roughly 16 million effective reads came from all samples combined. General study points: The four groups had similar numbers of Vbeta, Jbeta genes and CDR3s. No direct test of specificity or function was done for expanded clones.

Germline V gives CDR1 SGHAT, CDR2 FQDESV (reference sequence). The CDR3 runs to 23 residues. Unmatched junction bases numbered 27, after V lost 5 bases and J lost 1 base. As regards this clonotype: Its antigen is as yet unknown.

TCRdb recomputed calls from the 5' RACE reads with MiXCR, one row per CDR3 protein. The sample lists 12,000 or so distinct CDR3 sequences, 35% to 45% occurring once. CD3+ T cells were rested overnight without fetal bovine serum. The sample was CD3+ T cells sorted from blood and cultured. The TCR was taken from a female donor in good health. The chain is built from TRBV11-1 and TRBJ2-7, with 12 positions matching TRBD2. CDR3 sequence reads: CASSPRQLLQLAGGRCCSYEQYF. The DNA of the CDR3 is TGTGCCAGCAGCCCGCGGCAGCTATTACAACTAGCGGGAGGCCGGTGTTGTTCCTACGAGCAGTACTTC.